This TCR beta chain is drawn from a study of blood T cell repertoires in COVID-19. About the study: Researchers got acute and convalescent COVID-19 samples from the United States, Italy and Spain. Sources were T cells, B-cell-depleted T cells, or PBMCs; the material itself was cDNA or gDNA.

Germline CDR1 is MNHEY and CDR2 is SMNVEV (reference sequence). The ends lost 5 bases at V and 5 bases at J; junction bases unmatched: 6. This CDR3 is 14 amino acids long. This clone was counted a few times. Original methodology: Amplification with reference gene primers provided the estimates of nucleated cell counts. Sequencing was performed with immunoSEQ multiplex PCR; in TCRdb, only in-frame clones are kept and a portion is missing. Clone size and the V and J calls come from that table; the DNA yielded D and trimming. The sample has more than 100,000 clones, roughly 84% seen once. The origin of this receptor is a human donor in a cohort sampled during active COVID-19. The specimen was peripheral blood. The rearrangement uses TRBV27 and TRBJ2-7; 10 positions match TRBD1. The CDR3 protein is CASSPRTGGNEQYF. The CDR3 DNA follows: TGTGCCAGCAGTCCACGGACAGGGGGAAACGAGCAGTACTTC.